This T cell receptor (beta chain) was found in a study of T cells in Graves' hyperthyroidism and ophthalmopathy. This clonotype has ten or more counts. The V end was cut by 7 bases, the J end by 0 bases, with 10 bases between. There are 14 residues in the CDR3. Germline-derived CDR1 and CDR2 are MNHEY and SVGAGI. There were TCR beta CDR3 regions amplified from RNA transcripts. Researchers ran a first-round RT-PCR on the TCR CDR3 using the HTBI primer set. Each CDR3 protein gets one entry after TCRdb re-called the multiplex PCR reads with MiXCR. Among 350,000 or so distinct CDR3 sequences listed, around 18% were seen once.

The chain links TRBV6-5 to TRBJ1-5; no firm D call. Specimen: blood. The clonotype comes from a woman in her forties with Graves' ophthalmopathy. DNA of the CDR3: TGTGCCAGCAAAGCGGAGTCTAGCAATCAGCCCCAGCATTTT. This gives the protein CASKAESSNQPQHF.